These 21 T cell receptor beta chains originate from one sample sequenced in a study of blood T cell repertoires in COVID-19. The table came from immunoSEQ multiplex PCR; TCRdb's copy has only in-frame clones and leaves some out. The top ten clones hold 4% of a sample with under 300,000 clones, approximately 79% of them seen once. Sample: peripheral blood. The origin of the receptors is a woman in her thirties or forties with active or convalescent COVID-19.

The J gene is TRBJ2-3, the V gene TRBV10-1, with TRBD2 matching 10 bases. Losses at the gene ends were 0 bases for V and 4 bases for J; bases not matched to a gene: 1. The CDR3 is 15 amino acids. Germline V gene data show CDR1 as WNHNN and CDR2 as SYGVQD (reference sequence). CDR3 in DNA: TGCGCCAGCAGTGAGTCTAGCGGGGGGCCAGATACGCAGTATTTT. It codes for CASSESSGGPDTQYF.

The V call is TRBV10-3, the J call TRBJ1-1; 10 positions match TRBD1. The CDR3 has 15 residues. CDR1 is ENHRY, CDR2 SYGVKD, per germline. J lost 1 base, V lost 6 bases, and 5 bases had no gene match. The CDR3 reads CAIRRQGATNTEAFF. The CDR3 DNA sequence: TGTGCCATCAGACGACAGGGGGCCACGAACACTGAAGCTTTCTTT.

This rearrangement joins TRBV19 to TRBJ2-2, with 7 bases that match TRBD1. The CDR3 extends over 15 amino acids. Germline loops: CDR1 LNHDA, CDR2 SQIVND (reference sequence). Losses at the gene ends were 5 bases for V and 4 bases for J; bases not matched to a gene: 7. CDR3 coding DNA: TGTGCCAGTAGTCCTATGACAGGGACCACCGGGGAGCTGTTTTTT. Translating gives CASSPMTGTTGELFF.

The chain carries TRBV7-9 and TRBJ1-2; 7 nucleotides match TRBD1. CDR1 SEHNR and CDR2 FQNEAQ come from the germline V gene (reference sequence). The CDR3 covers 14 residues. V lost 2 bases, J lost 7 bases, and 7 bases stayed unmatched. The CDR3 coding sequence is TGTGCCAGCAGCTTACCAGGGGGACGAGGTGGCTACACCTTC. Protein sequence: CASSLPGGRGGYTF.

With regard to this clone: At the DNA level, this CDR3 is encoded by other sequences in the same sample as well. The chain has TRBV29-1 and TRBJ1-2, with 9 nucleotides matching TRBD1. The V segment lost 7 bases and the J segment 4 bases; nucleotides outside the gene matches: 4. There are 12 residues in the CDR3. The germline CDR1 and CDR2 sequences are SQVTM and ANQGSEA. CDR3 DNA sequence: TGCAGCGCCGTGACAGGGGGCTATGGCTACACCTTC. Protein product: CSAVTGGYGYTF.

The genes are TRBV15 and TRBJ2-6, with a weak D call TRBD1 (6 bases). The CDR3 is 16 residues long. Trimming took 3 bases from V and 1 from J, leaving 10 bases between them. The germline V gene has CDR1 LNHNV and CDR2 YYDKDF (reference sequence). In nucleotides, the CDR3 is TGTGCCACCAGCAGGGAACAGGGTTCTGGGGCCAACGTCCTGACTTTC. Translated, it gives CATSREQGSGANVLTF.

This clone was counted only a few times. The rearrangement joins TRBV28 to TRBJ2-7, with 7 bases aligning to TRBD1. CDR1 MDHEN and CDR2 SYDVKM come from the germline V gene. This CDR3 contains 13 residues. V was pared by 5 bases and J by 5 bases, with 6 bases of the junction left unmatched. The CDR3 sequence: CASSPHRGHEQYV. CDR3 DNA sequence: TGTGCCAGCAGTCCTCACAGGGGTCACGAGCAGTACGTC.

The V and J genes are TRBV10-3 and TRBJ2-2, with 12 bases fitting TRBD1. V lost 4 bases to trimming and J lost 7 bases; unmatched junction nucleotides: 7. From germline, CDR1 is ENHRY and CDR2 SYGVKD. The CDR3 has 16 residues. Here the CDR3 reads CAISAGTGGDVGELFF. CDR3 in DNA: TGTGCCATCAGTGCCGGGACAGGGGGCGATGTCGGGGAGCTGTTTTTT.

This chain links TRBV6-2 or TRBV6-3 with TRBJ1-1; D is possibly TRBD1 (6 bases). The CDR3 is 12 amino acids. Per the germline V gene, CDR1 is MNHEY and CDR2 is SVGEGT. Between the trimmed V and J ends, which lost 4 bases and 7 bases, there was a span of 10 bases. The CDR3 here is CASSFIQGEAFF. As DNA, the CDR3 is TGTGCCAGCAGTTTTATACAGGGTGAAGCTTTCTTT.

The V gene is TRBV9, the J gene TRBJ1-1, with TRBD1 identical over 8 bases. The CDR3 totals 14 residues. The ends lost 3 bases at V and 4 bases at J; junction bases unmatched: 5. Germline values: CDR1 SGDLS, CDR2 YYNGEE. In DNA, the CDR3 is TGTGCCAGCAGCGCAGGGGGCACGGGCACTGAAGCTTTCTTT. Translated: CASSAGGTGTEAFF.

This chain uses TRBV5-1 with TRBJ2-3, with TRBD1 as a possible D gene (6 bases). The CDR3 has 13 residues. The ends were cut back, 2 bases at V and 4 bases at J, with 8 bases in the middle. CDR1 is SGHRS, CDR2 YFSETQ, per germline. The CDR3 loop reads CASSLEGADTQYF. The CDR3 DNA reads TGCGCCAGCAGCTTAGAGGGGGCAGATACGCAGTATTTT.

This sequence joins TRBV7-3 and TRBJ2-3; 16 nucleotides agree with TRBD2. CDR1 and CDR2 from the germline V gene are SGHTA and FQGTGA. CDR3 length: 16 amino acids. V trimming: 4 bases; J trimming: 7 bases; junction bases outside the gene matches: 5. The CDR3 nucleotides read TGTGCCAGCAGCTCGGGACTAGCGGGGGGGACAAATACGCAGTATTTT. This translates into CASSSGLAGGTNTQYF.

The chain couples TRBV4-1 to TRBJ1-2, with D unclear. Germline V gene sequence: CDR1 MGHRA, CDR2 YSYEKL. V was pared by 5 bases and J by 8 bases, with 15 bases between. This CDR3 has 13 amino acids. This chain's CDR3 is CASSDPDGSGYTF. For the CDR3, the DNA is TGCGCCAGCAGCGACCCCGACGGGTCAGGCTACACCTTC.

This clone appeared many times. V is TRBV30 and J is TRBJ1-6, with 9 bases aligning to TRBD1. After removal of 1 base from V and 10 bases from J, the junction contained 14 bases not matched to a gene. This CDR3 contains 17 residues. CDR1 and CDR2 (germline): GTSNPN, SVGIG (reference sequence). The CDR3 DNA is TGTGCCTGGAGTGAATTGTCCCTCCGGGACAGGGCCTCACCCCTCCACTTT. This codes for CAWSELSLRDRASPLHF.

CDR3 protein: CASSLGAPNEKLFF. CDR3 in DNA: TGTGCCAGCAGCTTAGGGGCCCCGAATGAAAAACTGTTTTTT. This sequence joins TRBV5-6 and TRBJ1-4, with a weak D call TRBD1 (5 bases). CDR3 length: 14 residues. Germline lookup yields CDR1 SGHDT and CDR2 YYEEEE. The V end lost 2 bases, the J end lost 5 bases, and 10 bases lay between the germline ends.

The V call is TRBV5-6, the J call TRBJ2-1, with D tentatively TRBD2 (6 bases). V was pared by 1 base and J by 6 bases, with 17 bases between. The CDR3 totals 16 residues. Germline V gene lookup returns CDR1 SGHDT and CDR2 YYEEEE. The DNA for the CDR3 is TGTGCCAGCAGCTTGCATACCGGGACTTCAATCAATGAGCAGTTCTTC. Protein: CASSLHTGTSINEQFF.

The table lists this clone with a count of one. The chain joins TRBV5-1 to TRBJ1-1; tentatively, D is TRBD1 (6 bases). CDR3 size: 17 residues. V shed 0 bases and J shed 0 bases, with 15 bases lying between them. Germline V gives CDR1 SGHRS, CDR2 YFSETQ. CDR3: CASSLVVTGSMNTEAFF. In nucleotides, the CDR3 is TGCGCCAGCAGCTTGGTGGTGACAGGTTCCATGAACACTGAAGCTTTCTTT. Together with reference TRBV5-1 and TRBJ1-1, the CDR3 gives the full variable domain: KAGVTQTPRYLIKTRGQQVTLSCSPISGHRSVSWYQQTPGQGLQFLFEYFSETQRNKGNFPGRFSGRQFSNSRSEMNVSTLELGDSALYLCASSLVVTGSMNTEAFFGQGTRLTVV.

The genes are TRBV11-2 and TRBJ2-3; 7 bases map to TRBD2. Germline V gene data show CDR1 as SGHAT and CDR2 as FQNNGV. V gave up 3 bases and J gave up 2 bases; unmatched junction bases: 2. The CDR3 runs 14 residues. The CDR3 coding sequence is TGTGCCAGCAGCTTGCGGGGGAACACAGATACGCAGTATTTT. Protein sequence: CASSLRGNTDTQYF.

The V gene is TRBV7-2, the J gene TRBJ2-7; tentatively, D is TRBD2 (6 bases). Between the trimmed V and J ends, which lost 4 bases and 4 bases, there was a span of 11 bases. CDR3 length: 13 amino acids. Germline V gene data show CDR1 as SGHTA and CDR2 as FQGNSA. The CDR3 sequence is CASSSRGGYEQYF. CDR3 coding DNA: TGTGCCAGCAGCTCTCGTGGGGGGTACGAGCAGTACTTC.

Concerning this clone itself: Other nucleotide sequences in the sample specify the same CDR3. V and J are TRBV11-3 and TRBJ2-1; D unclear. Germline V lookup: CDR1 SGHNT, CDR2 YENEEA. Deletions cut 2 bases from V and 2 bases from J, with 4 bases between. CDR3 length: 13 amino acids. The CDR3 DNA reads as TGTGCCAGCAGCTTAAACACCTACAATGAGCAGTTCTTC. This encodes CASSLNTYNEQFF.

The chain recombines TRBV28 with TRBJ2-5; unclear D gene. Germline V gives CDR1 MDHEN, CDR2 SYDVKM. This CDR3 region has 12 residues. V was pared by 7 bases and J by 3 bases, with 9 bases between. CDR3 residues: CASTQEEETQYF. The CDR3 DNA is TGTGCCAGCACCCAGGAAGAAGAGACCCAGTACTTC.